The clone carrying this TCR beta chain was recorded only once. Trimming removed 0 bases from V and 7 bases from J, with 3 bases in between. The germline gives CDR1 GTSNPN, CDR2 SVGIG (reference sequence). This CDR3 has 11 residues. The repertoire was sequenced with immunoSEQ multiplex PCR; TCRdb's copy has only in-frame clones and lacks some. The data show about 140,000 clones, more than 80% seen once. The record originates from a study of control samples from healthy donors and cancer patients. Specimen: blood. The chain has TRBV30 and TRBJ2-2, with D unclear. The clonotype originates from a man aged 18 to 29 in good health. CDR3 amino acids: CAWSVLGELFF. The CDR3 DNA reads TGTGCCTGGAGTGTACTCGGGGAGCTGTTTTTT.